This T cell receptor beta chain was recorded in a study of blood T cell repertoires in COVID-19. Measured with immunoSEQ multiplex PCR; TCRdb has only the in-frame clones, and not every one. Of 140,000 to 150,000 clones in the sample, around 90% were seen once. The receptor was derived from a man aged 65-85 years with acute or convalescent COVID-19. Sequencing was carried out using peripheral blood.

The CDR3 spells CASSAWQANYGYTF. CDR3 in DNA: TGCGCCAGCAGTGCTTGGCAGGCGAACTATGGCTACACCTTC. This chain joins TRBV10-1 and TRBJ1-2; D gene ambiguous. The CDR3 runs to 14 residues. Trimming left V 4 bases short and J 2 bases short, with 11 bases between. Germline V gene lookup returns CDR1 WNHNN and CDR2 SYGVQD (reference sequence).